One and the same sample provided the 14 T cell receptor beta chains below, sequenced in a study of T-cell reconstitution after alpha-beta-depleted transplantation in children. The authors prepared the TCRbeta library with unique molecular identifiers. TCRdb called the PCR reads again in MiXCR, with one record for every CDR3 protein. The sample lists around 440,000 distinct CDR3 sequences; roughly a tenth were seen once. The sequences come from PBMCs, collected before TCRalphabeta/CD19-depleted stem cell transplant. These TCRs come from a child aged 2 to 15 with inherited bone marrow failure, due to receive a stem cell transplant.

This clonotype was seen many times. The chain links TRBV28 to TRBJ1-5, with a tentative D call TRBD1 (5 bases). Germline V gene lookup returns CDR1 MDHEN and CDR2 SYDVKM. This CDR3 has 11 amino acids. Trimming took 8 bases from V and 7 from J, leaving 9 bases between them. The CDR3 nucleotides read TGTGCCAGCGCAGGGTGGCAGCCCCAGCATTTT. Its translation: CASAGWQPQHF.

At least ten counts were recorded for this clonotype. CDR3 region: CSARESAGNEQFF. CDR3 DNA sequence: TGCAGTGCCCGGGAATCAGCCGGCAATGAGCAGTTCTTC. The V and J genes are TRBV20-1 and TRBJ2-1; a possible D gene is TRBD2 (5 bases). Trimming took 6 bases from V and 6 from J, leaving 15 bases between them. This CDR3 has 13 amino acids. Per the germline V gene, CDR1 is DFQATT and CDR2 is SNEGSKA (reference sequence).

This clonotype was seen many times. The rearrangement joins TRBV29-1 to TRBJ2-3, with TRBD2 matching over 13 bases. The junction had 4 bases not matched to a gene; V was cut back by 5 bases and J by 2 bases. Germline V gene lookup returns CDR1 SQVTM and CDR2 ANQGSEA. The CDR3 is made up of 15 amino acids. CDR3 amino acids: CSVKLAGGFTDTQYF. CDR3 bases: TGCAGCGTTAAACTAGCGGGAGGGTTCACAGATACGCAGTATTTT.

The chain employs TRBV5-1 and TRBJ2-4; unclear D gene. V was shortened by 4 bases and J by 0 bases, with 8 bases between the two germline ends. From germline, CDR1 is SGHRS and CDR2 YFSETQ. The CDR3 covers 14 residues. CDR3 bases: TGCGCCAGCAGCACACTACAAGCCAAAAACATTCAGTACTTC. Translation gives CASSTLQAKNIQYF.

There are many counts of this clonotype. The chain combines TRBV12-3 or TRBV12-4 with TRBJ2-3; 7 bases are shared with TRBD2. CDR3 length: 16 residues. With V trimmed by 5 bases and J by 5 bases, 13 bases remained unmatched. CDR3 region: CASSPAGAGEVDTQYF. In DNA form, the CDR3 reads TGTGCCAGCAGTCCCGCCGGGGCGGGAGAGGTAGATACGCAGTATTTT.

This clonotype was counted at least ten times. CDR3: CATRASDFSSGNTIYF. The CDR3 region has the DNA TGTGCCACCAGAGCCTCGGATTTCAGCTCTGGAAACACCATATATTTT. The V call is TRBV15, the J call TRBJ1-3; no clear D gene. With 6 bases removed from V and 0 bases from J, the gap between germline ends came to 15 bases. Per the germline V gene, CDR1 is LNHNV and CDR2 is YYDKDF (reference sequence). This CDR3 has 16 residues.

The J gene is TRBJ2-1, the V gene TRBV29-1; possible D gene TRBD2, 6 bases. The CDR3 is made up of 14 amino acids. Looked up from germline, CDR1 is SQVTM and CDR2 is ANQGSEA. V dropped 5 bases and J dropped 3 bases, with 14 bases sitting between them. This CDR3 reads CSVQQAGFYNEQFF. As DNA, the CDR3 is TGCAGCGTTCAACAGGCGGGATTCTACAATGAGCAGTTCTTC.

This clonotype was detected ten times or more. The rearrangement links TRBV7-9 to TRBJ2-7; the D gene is possibly TRBD1 (6 bases). CDR1 is SEHNR and CDR2 is FQNEAQ in the germline V gene (reference sequence). Trimming pared 5 bases from V and 5 bases from J, leaving 13 bases between. There are 13 residues in the CDR3. CDR3 region: CASSPQGNHEQYF. In nucleotides, the CDR3 is TGTGCCAGCAGCCCGCAGGGGAACCACGAGCAGTACTTC.

Of note for this clonotype: A much larger clone is a single base away; this may be a read error. The missing conserved phenylalanine or tryptophan at the end of this CDR3 makes a read error likely. The chain combines TRBV20-1 with TRBJ2-2; D may be TRBD1 (5 bases). Germline CDR1 reads DFQATT; CDR2 reads SNEGSKA (reference sequence). The CDR3 totals 17 residues. The V end was cut by 6 bases, the J end by 0 bases, with 20 bases between. DNA of the CDR3: TGCAGTGCCCCGCCAGAAAGGTTCAGGGCGAACACCGGGGAGCTGTTTTAT. Encoded protein: CSAPPERFRANTGELFY.

This clonotype was counted many times. The J gene is TRBJ2-2, the V gene TRBV28; unclear D gene. Deletions cut 4 bases from V and 4 bases from J, with 4 bases between. The length of the CDR3 is 12 residues. Germline V lookup: CDR1 MDHEN, CDR2 SYDVKM. The CDR3 nucleotides read TGTGCCAGCAGTTCCGCCACCGGGGAGCTGTTTTTT. Protein: CASSSATGELFF.

This clonotype came up many times. V usage is TRBV19 and J usage is TRBJ2-1; D is uncertain. CDR3 size: 16 residues. Germline values: CDR1 LNHDA, CDR2 SQIVND (reference sequence). V lost 2 bases to trimming and J lost 0 bases, with 11 bases between them. Written as DNA, the CDR3 is TGTGCCAGTAGTATAACAGCGCGGAGCTCCTACAATGAGCAGTTCTTC. Protein: CASSITARSSYNEQFF.

This clonotype was counted many times. For the CDR3, the DNA is TGTGCCAGCAGCGGCCGGACTAGCGGGACGGAGACCCAGTACTTC. This translates into CASSGRTSGTETQYF. This chain links TRBV7-8 with TRBJ2-5; 12 nucleotides align to TRBD2. The germline V gene has CDR1 SGHVS and CDR2 FQNEAQ. V lost 5 bases and J lost 5; bases outside the gene matches: 6. This CDR3 is built from 15 residues.

This clonotype was found a few times. This chain uses TRBV20-1 with TRBJ2-1; 14 bases agree with TRBD2. The V gene's germline CDR1 is DFQATT and CDR2 SNEGSKA (reference sequence). V dropped 7 bases and J dropped 2; count of bases not matched to a gene: 13. This CDR3 is 18 amino acids long. CDR3: CSGGLAGVPSRTYNEQFF. The CDR3, as DNA: TGCAGTGGGGGACTAGCGGGAGTTCCCAGTCGCACCTACAATGAGCAGTTCTTC.

This clonotype has more than one count but fewer than ten. This chain links TRBV12-3 or TRBV12-4 with TRBJ2-5, with D perhaps matching TRBD2 (5 bases). V gave up 3 bases and J gave up 0 bases, with 8 bases separating them. The CDR3 is made up of 14 amino acids. The CDR3 spells CASSFDYNQETQYF. Here the CDR3 DNA reads TGTGCCAGCAGTTTCGACTATAACCAAGAGACCCAGTACTTC.